One sample yielded the 8 T cell receptor beta chains listed below, sequenced in a study of post-analysis software for immune sequencing data. Study-wide results and caveats: A handful of TRBV segments (TRBV5-6, TRBV5-1 and TRBV20-1 among them) occurred more frequently in patients than in controls.

These receptors' antigens are unknown. Carried by the TCR beta cDNA libraries were unique molecular identifiers. Each CDR3 protein gets one entry after TCRdb re-called the PCR reads with MiXCR. The table lists hundreds of thousands of distinct CDR3 sequences, over 45% of them singletons. The sample consisted of blood. These receptors were taken from a girl between 2 and 10 years old with multiple sclerosis.

The chain has TRBV6-6 and TRBJ2-5, with D possibly matching TRBD1 (6 bases). Germline V gene sequence: CDR1 MNHNY, CDR2 SVGAGI (reference sequence). The CDR3 runs to 14 residues. Trimming removed 6 bases at V and 3 bases at J, with 14 bases between. CDR3 loop: CASRGWTVEETQYF. The CDR3 DNA follows: TGTGCCAGCAGGGGCTGGACAGTCGAAGAGACCCAGTACTTC.

This clonotype appeared a single time. The chain joins TRBV7-9 to TRBJ2-5, with D perhaps matching TRBD1 or TRBD2 (5 bases each). CDR1 and CDR2 (germline): SEHNR, FQNEAQ (reference sequence). V dropped 5 bases and J dropped 1 base, with 17 bases sitting between them. The CDR3 runs 16 residues. The CDR3 nucleotides are TGTGCCAGCAGCCCCTCGCTGGGACCTATCCAAGAGACCCAGTACTTC. This gives the protein CASSPSLGPIQETQYF.

This clonotype was found a few times. The chain has TRBV12-3 or TRBV12-4 and TRBJ2-3; weak D call: TRBD1 (6 bases). The CDR3 contains 16 residues. The V end lost 6 bases, the J end lost 4 bases, and 20 bases lay between the germline ends. CDR3 in DNA: TGTGCCAGCAGCCCCAGGGGCAGGGGCTTGGCAGATACGCAGTATTTT. Translated: CASSPRGRGLADTQYF.

This chain links TRBV5-1 with TRBJ1-2; a weak D match, TRBD1 (6 bases). CDR1 is SGHRS and CDR2 is YFSETQ in the germline V gene. This CDR3 has 14 amino acids. V was cut by 5 bases and J by 0 bases, with 11 bases left in between. CDR3 residues: CASRLGTTNYGYTF. The DNA for the CDR3 is TGCGCCAGCAGACTGGGGACAACTAACTATGGCTACACCTTC.

In this sample, this clonotype turned up once. The rearrangement uses TRBV6-5 and TRBJ1-6; D unresolved. Germline values: CDR1 MNHEY, CDR2 SVGAGI. V lost 0 bases, J lost 7 bases, and 13 bases lay in between. The CDR3 spans 16 residues. The CDR3 DNA reads as TGTGCCAGCAGTTACTCCACAAGGGCCGGGAATTCACCCCTCCACTTT. This gives the protein CASSYSTRAGNSPLHF.

V usage is TRBV10-3 and J usage is TRBJ2-5, with TRBD2 matching 14 bases. This CDR3 spans 15 amino acids. The J segment lost 2 bases and the V segment lost 6 bases, leaving 2 bases of the junction unmatched. CDR1 is ENHRY and CDR2 is SYGVKD in the germline V gene. The CDR3 DNA sequence: TGTGCCATCAGGGGGACTAGCGGGGGACAAGAGACCCAGTACTTC. Its translation is CAIRGTSGGQETQYF.

This chain joins TRBV29-1 and TRBJ2-7; 14 nucleotides match TRBD2. V shed 6 bases, J shed 7 bases, and the junction held 17 bases outside the gene matches. This CDR3 contains 17 residues. CDR1 SQVTM and CDR2 ANQGSEA come from the germline V gene. The CDR3 here is CSVLGLAGAEGYNEQYF. The CDR3 DNA sequence: TGCAGCGTCTTGGGACTAGCGGGAGCGGAGGGCTACAATGAGCAGTACTTC.

The V gene is TRBV20-1, the J gene TRBJ2-5, with 8 bases that match TRBD1. CDR1 and CDR2 from the germline V gene are DFQATT and SNEGSKA (reference sequence). V trimming: 1 base; J trimming: 5 bases; junction bases outside the gene matches: 9. CDR3 length: 15 amino acids. CDR3 loop: CSARVPGGFVETQYF. DNA for the CDR3: TGCAGTGCTAGAGTACCAGGGGGCTTTGTGGAGACCCAGTACTTC.